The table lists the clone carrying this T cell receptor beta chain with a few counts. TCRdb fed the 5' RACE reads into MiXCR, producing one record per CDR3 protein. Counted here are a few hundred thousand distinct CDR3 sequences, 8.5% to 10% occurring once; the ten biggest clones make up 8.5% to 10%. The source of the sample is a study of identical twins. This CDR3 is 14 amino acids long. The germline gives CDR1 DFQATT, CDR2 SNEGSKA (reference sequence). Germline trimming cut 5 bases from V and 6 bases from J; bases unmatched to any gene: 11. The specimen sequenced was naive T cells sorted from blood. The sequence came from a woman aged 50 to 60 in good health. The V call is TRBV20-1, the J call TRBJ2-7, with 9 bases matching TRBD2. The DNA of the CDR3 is TGCAGTGCTGATTTAGGCGGGAGGGCCTCCGAGCAGTACTTC. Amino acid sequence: CSADLGGRASEQYF.